This TCR beta chain was observed in a study of blood T cells in healthy people across ages. Next came a second PCR, run for about 6 to 11 cycles, which used a sample-barcoded 5' primer along with a J-beta primer mix. TCRdb passed the 5' RACE reads through MiXCR, listing each CDR3 protein once. Among 1.5 million to 2 million distinct CDR3 sequences listed, roughly 30% were seen once. Germline trimming cut 1 base from V and 4 bases from J; bases unmatched to any gene: 6. Germline lookup yields CDR1 MNHEY and CDR2 SMNVEV (reference sequence). This CDR3 spans 15 amino acids. This clonotype was counted many times.

The sample was blood. The rearrangement uses TRBV27 and TRBJ2-7; TRBD1 matches at 8 bases. The sequence was collected from a woman aged 25 to 45 in good health. The CDR3 loop reads CASSLWSTGGYEQYF. For the CDR3, the DNA is TGTGCCAGCAGTTTATGGTCCACAGGGGGGTACGAGCAGTACTTC.